The 10 T cell receptor beta chains below come from one sample, sequenced in a study of T cells in Graves' hyperthyroidism and ophthalmopathy. Regions amplified from RNA transcripts were the TCR beta CDR3 regions. When the TCR CDR3 underwent first-round RT-PCR, the HTBI primer set was used. TCRdb passed the multiplex PCR reads through MiXCR, listing each CDR3 protein once. The sample has hundreds of thousands of distinct CDR3 sequences; roughly a sixth are singletons. Sequences were obtained from blood. The receptor source for this set is a woman in her late teens or twenties with Graves' ophthalmopathy.

This clonotype appeared many times. V is TRBV7-9 and J is TRBJ1-2, with 7 bases aligning to TRBD1. V dropped 5 bases and J dropped 6; count of bases not matched to a gene: 9. CDR3 length equals 14 residues. Germline CDR1 SEHNR, CDR2 FQNEAQ (reference sequence). CDR3: CASSPKVDRNGYTF. CDR3 coding DNA: TGTGCCAGCAGCCCCAAAGTGGACAGGAATGGCTACACCTTC.

This clonotype was seen more than once but under ten times. V gene TRBV6-5 combines with J gene TRBJ1-5; 8 bases match TRBD1. This CDR3 comprises 14 residues. Germline lookup yields CDR1 MNHEY and CDR2 SVGAGI. V was pared by 2 bases and J by 5 bases, with 2 bases of the junction left unmatched. The CDR3 DNA follows: TGTGCCAGCAGTTACGGGACAGGTTATCAGCCCCAGCATTTT. Residues: CASSYGTGYQPQHF.

The chain links TRBV19 to TRBJ1-1, with 8 bases identical to TRBD1. The CDR3 has 15 amino acids. CDR1 LNHDA and CDR2 SQIVND come from the germline V gene (reference sequence). Trimming removed 5 bases from V and 4 bases from J; junction bases left unmatched: 9. The CDR3 loop reads CASSDGQGRGTEAFF. CDR3 nucleotide sequence: TGTGCCAGTAGTGATGGACAGGGTCGGGGCACTGAAGCTTTCTTT.

In this sample, this clonotype turned up many times. The V call is TRBV28, the J call TRBJ1-6; 7 nucleotides align to TRBD1. Trimming cost V 5 bases and J 7 bases; bases outside gene matches: 14. The CDR3 runs to 17 residues. The germline CDR1 and CDR2 sequences are MDHEN and SYDVKM. The CDR3 loop is CASSMTDGTDTNSPLHF. The CDR3 nucleotides read TGTGCCAGCAGTATGACAGACGGGACAGACACGAATTCACCCCTCCACTTT.

There are many counts of this clonotype. In nucleotides, the CDR3 is TGTGCCAGCAGTTACACAGGGGCTAATTCACCCCTCCACTTT. Encoded protein: CASSYTGANSPLHF. The genes are TRBV6-2 or TRBV6-3 and TRBJ1-6; 7 bases fit TRBD1. This CDR3 has 14 amino acids. In germline, CDR1 is MNHEY, CDR2 SVGEGT. The ends lost 2 bases at V and 6 bases at J; junction bases unmatched: 1.

CDR3 bases: TGTGCCACCTTGGAGCGGCGAGGCCCCGGGGAGCTGTTTTTT. Translating it yields CATLERRGPGELFF. The V call is TRBV6-2 or TRBV6-3, the J call TRBJ2-2, with a possible D match to TRBD2 (5 bases). Per the germline V gene, CDR1 is MNHEY and CDR2 is SVGEGT. The V gene lost 10 bases and the J gene lost 6 bases, with 18 bases spanning the gap. The CDR3 has 14 residues.

V and J are TRBV19 and TRBJ2-3; 7 nucleotides agree with TRBD2. Per germline, CDR1 LNHDA and CDR2 SQIVND (reference sequence). The V and J ends lost 10 bases and 5 bases, in that order; junction bases with no gene match: 6. This CDR3 contains 12 residues. DNA of the CDR3: TGTGCCACGCAGCGGGGTGGAGATACGCAGTATTTT. Amino acids: CATQRGGDTQYF. Looking up the rest from reference TRBV19 and TRBJ2-3 gives the full variable domain: DGGITQSPKYLFRKEGQNVTLSCEQNLNHDAMYWYRQDPGQGLRLIYYSQIVNDFQKGDIAEGYSVSREKKESFPLTVTSAQKNPTAFYLCATQRGGDTQYFGPGTRLTVL.

This clonotype came up many times. This chain connects TRBV6-2 or TRBV6-3 to TRBJ1-1; no clear D gene. V lost 2 bases and J 2 bases, leaving 9 bases between the germline ends. Germline V gene lookup returns CDR1 MNHEY and CDR2 SVGEGT. The CDR3 is 14 residues long. The CDR3 sequence: CASSYMARNTEAFF. In nucleotides, the CDR3 is TGTGCCAGCAGTTACATGGCCAGAAACACTGAAGCTTTCTTT.

Points on this clonotype: A much larger clone lies a single base off, so this may be a read error. The J gene is TRBJ1-5, the V gene TRBV11-2, with D hard to call. The CDR3 consists of 12 residues. Trimming stripped 5 bases from V and 9 bases from J, with 11 bases between. Germline CDR1 SGHAT, CDR2 FQNNGV. The CDR3: CASSKEDRPQHF. DNA of the CDR3: TGTGCCAGCAGCAAGGAAGATCGGCCCCAGCATTTT.

This chain joins TRBV7-3 and TRBJ2-5, with 15 bases identical to TRBD2. This CDR3 contains 20 residues. Trimming cost V 5 bases and J 4 bases; bases outside gene matches: 17. Germline CDR1 is SGHTA and CDR2 is FQGTGA. CDR3 protein: CASSPLGGGLAGGPLETQYF. CDR3 bases: TGTGCCAGCAGCCCCCTCGGGGGTGGACTAGCGGGAGGGCCCCTAGAGACCCAGTACTTC.